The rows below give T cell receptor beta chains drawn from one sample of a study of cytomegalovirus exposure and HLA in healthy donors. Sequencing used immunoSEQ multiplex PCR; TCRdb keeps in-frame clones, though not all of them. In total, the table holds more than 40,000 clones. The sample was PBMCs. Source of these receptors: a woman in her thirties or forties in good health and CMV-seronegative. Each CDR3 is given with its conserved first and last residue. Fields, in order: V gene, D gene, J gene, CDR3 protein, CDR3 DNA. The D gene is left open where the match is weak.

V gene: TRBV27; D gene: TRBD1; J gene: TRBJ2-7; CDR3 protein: CASRQGQGGYYEQYF; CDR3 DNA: TGTGCCAGCAGGCAGGGACAGGGGGGATACTACGAGCAGTACTTC
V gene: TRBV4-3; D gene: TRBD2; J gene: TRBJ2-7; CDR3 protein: CASSQGTSGVYEQYF; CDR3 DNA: TGCGCCAGCAGCCAGGGGACTAGCGGCGTCTACGAGCAGTACTTC
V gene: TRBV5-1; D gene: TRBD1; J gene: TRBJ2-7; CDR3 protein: CASSSTGGSYEQYF; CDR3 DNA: TGCGCCAGCAGCTCAACAGGGGGCTCTTACGAGCAGTACTTC
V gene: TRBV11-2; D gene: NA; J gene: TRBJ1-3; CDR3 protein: CASSLGHFSSGNTIYF; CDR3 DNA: TGTGCCAGCAGCCTGGGACACTTTTCCTCTGGAAACACCATATATTTT
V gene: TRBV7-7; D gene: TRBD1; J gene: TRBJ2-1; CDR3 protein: CASSQDRGNEQFF; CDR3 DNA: TGTGCCAGCAGCCAGGACAGGGGGAATGAGCAGTTCTTC
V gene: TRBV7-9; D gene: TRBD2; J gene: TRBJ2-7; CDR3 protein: CASSLAGRSAYEQYF; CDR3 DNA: TGTGCCAGCAGCTTAGCCGGGAGGTCCGCCTACGAGCAGTACTTC
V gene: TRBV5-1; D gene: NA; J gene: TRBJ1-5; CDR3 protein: CASSLGIRDNNQPQHF; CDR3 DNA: TGCGCCAGCAGCTTAGGAATCCGGGACAACAATCAGCCCCAGCATTTT
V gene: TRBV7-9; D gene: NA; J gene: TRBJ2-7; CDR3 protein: CASSLNGAEQYF; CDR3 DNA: TGTGCCAGCAGCTTAAATGGGGCAGAGCAGTACTTC
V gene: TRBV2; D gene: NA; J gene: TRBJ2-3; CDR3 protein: CASRFTDSSTDTQYF; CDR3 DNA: TGTGCCAGCAGATTTACGGACAGTTCCACAGATACGCAGTATTTT
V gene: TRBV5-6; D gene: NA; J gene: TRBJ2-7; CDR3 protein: CASSGWGAYEQYF; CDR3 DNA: TGTGCCAGCAGCGGCTGGGGGGCCTACGAGCAGTACTTC
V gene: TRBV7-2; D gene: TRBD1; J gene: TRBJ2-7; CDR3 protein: CASSQITGGTYEQYF; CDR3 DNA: TGTGCCAGCAGCCAGATAACAGGGGGGACCTACGAGCAGTACTTC
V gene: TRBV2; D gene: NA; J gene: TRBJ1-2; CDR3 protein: CASTHPGGVIGNYGYTF; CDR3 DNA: TGTGCCAGCACCCACCCTGGCGGGGTGATTGGTAACTATGGCTACACCTTC
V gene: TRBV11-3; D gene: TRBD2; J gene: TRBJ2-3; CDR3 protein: CASSLGGLAADTQYF; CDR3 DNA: TGTGCCAGCAGCTTGGGCGGACTAGCTGCAGATACGCAGTATTTT
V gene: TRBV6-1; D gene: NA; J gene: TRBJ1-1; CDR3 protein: CASSVSVAAFF; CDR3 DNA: TGTGCCAGCAGTGTGTCAGTTGCAGCTTTCTTT
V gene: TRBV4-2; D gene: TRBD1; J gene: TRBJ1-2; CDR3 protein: CASSQPLGDRGGGYTF; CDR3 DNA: TGTGCCAGCAGCCAACCTCTCGGAGACAGGGGAGGTGGCTACACCTTC
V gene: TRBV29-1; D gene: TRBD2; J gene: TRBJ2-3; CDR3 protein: CSVDGGGGTDTQYF; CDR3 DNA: TGCAGCGTTGATGGTGGGGGGGGCACAGATACGCAGTATTTT
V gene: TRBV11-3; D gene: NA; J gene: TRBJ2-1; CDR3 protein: CASSSAGSGPSREQFF; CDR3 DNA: TGTGCCAGCAGCTCAGCCGGGAGCGGGCCATCTCGTGAGCAGTTCTTC
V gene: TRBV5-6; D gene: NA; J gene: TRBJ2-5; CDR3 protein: CASSSRETQYF; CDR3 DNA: TGTGCCAGCAGCTCGAGAGAGACCCAGTACTTC
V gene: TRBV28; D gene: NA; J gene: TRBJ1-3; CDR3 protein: CASRLNTGNTIYF; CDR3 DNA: TGTGCCAGCAGACTAAACACTGGAAACACCATATATTTT
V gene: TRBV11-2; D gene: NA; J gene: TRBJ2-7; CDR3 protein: CASKRRLAESYEQYF; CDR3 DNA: TGTGCCAGCAAGAGACGACTGGCGGAGTCCTACGAGCAGTACTTC
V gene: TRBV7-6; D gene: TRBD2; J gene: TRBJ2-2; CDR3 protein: CASSLVAGGNTGELFF; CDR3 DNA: TGTGCCAGCAGCTTAGTGGCGGGAGGGAACACCGGGGAGCTGTTTTTT
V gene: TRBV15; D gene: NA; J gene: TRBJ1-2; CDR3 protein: CATSRGGTPNYGYTF; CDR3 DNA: TGTGCCACCAGCAGGGGAGGGACGCCCAACTATGGCTACACCTTC
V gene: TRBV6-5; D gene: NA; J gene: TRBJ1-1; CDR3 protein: CASSYLRAGTTEAFF; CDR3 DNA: TGTGCCAGCAGTTACCTTCGCGCGGGGACGACTGAAGCTTTCTTT
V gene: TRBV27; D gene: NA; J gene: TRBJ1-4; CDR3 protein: CASRAGATNEKLFF; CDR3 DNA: TGTGCCAGCAGAGCAGGGGCTACTAATGAAAAACTGTTTTTT
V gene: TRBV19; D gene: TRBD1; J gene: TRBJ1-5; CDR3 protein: CASSSTGTGTQPQHF; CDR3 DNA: TGTGCCAGTAGTAGCACGGGGACAGGTACTCAGCCCCAGCATTTT
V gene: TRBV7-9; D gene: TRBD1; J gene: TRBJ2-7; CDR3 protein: CASDRESYEQYF; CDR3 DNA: TGTGCCAGCGACAGGGAGTCGTACGAGCAGTACTTC
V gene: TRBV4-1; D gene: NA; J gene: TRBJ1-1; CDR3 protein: CASSRGQKNTEAFF; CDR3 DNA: TGCGCCAGCAGCCGCGGACAGAAGAACACTGAAGCTTTCTTT
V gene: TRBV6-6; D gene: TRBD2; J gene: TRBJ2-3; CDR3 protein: CASSFGVAGGPGKQYF; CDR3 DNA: TGTGCCAGCAGTTTCGGGGTAGCGGGAGGCCCGGGTAAGCAGTATTTT
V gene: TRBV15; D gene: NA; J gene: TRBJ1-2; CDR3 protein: CATSRDGGAYGYTF; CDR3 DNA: TGTGCCACCAGCAGAGACGGGGGAGCCTATGGCTACACCTTC
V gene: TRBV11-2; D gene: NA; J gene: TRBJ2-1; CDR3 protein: CASSFVHYDEQFF; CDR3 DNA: TGTGCCAGCAGCTTCGTCCACTACGATGAGCAGTTCTTC
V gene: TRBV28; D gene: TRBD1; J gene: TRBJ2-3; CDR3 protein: CASSSPARDRGKTDTQYF; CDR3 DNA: TGTGCCAGCAGTTCCCCGGCACGGGACAGGGGGAAAACAGATACGCAGTATTTT
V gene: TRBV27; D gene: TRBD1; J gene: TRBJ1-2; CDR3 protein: CASSPRQGFPYGYTF; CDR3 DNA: TGTGCCAGCAGTCCTCGACAGGGATTTCCCTATGGCTACACCTTC
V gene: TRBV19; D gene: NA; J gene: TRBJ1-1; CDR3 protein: CASSIGNGRVAFF; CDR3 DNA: TGTGCCAGTAGTATAGGGAACGGCAGGGTGGCTTTCTTT
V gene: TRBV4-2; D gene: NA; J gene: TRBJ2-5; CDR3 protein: CASSQESPSARETQYF; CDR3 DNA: TGTGCCAGCAGCCAAGAATCCCCTAGCGCGAGGGAGACCCAGTACTTC
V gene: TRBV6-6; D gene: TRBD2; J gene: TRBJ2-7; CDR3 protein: CASKRAEGGPYEQYF; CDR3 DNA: TGTGCCAGCAAAAGGGCAGAGGGAGGGCCTTACGAGCAGTACTTC